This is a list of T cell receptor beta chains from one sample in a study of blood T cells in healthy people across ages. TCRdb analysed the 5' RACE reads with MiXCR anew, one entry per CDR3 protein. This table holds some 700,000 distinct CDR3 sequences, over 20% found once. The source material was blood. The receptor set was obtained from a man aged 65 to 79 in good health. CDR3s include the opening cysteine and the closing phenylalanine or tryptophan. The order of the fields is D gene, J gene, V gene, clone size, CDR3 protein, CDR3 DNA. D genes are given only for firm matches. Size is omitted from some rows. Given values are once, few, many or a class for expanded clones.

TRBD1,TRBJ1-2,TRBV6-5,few,CASSRGRPFYGYTF,TGTGCCAGTAGCAGGGGGCGACCATTTTATGGCTACACCTTC
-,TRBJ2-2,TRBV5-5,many,CASSLGPNTGELFF,TGTGCCAGCAGCTTAGGTCCAAACACCGGGGAGCTGTTTTTT
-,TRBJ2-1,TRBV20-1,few,CSAPTGNNEQFF,TGCAGTGCTCCGACTGGAAACAATGAGCAGTTCTTC
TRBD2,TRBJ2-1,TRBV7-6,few,CASSGYFETSGARSYNEQFF,TGTGCCAGCAGCGGCTATTTCGAGACTAGCGGGGCACGCTCCTACAATGAGCAGTTCTTC
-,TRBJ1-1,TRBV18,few,CASSLQDTEAFF,TGTGCCAGCTCACTCCAGGACACTGAAGCTTTCTTT
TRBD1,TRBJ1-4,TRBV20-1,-,CSAIQGANEKLFF,TGCAGTGCCATCCAGGGGGCGAATGAAAAACTGTTTTTT
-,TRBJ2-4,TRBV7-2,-,CASSLEWQGGRNIQYF,TGTGCCAGCAGCTTAGAGTGGCAGGGGGGTCGGAACATTCAGTACTTC
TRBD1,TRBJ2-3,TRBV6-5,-,CASSRATGGTDTQYF,TGTGCCAGCAGTCGAGCGACAGGGGGCACAGATACGCAGTATTTT
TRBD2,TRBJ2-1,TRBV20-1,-,CSASKGLAGVNEQFF,TGCAGTGCCTCCAAGGGACTAGCGGGTGTCAATGAGCAGTTCTTC
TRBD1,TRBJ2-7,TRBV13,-,CASSLGGTGWEEQYF,TGTGCCAGCAGCTTAGGAGGGACAGGCTGGGAGGAGCAGTACTTC
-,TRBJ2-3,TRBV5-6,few,CASSLFSTDTQYF,TGTGCCAGCAGCTTGTTCAGCACAGATACGCAGTATTTT
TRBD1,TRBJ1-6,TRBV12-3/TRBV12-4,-,CASSPRDRPNSPLHF,TGTGCCAGCAGCCCCCGGGACAGGCCCAATTCACCCCTCCACTTT
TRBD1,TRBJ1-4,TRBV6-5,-,CASKDRGRRKLFF,TGTGCCAGCAAGGACAGGGGGCGCCGAAAACTGTTTTTT